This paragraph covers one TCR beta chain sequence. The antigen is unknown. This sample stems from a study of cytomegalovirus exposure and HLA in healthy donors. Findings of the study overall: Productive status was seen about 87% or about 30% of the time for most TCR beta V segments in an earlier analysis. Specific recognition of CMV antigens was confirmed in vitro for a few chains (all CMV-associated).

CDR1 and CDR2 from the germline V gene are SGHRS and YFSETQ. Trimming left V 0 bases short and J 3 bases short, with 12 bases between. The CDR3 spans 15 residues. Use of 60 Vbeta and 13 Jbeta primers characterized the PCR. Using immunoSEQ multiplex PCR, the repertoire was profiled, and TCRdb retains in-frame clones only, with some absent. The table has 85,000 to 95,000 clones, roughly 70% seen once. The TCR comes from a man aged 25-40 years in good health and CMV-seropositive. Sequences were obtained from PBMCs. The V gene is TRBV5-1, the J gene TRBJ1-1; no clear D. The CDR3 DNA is TGCGCCAGCAGCTTGGTAACTGTCGAGGACACTGAAGCTTTCTTT. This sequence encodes CASSLVTVEDTEAFF.